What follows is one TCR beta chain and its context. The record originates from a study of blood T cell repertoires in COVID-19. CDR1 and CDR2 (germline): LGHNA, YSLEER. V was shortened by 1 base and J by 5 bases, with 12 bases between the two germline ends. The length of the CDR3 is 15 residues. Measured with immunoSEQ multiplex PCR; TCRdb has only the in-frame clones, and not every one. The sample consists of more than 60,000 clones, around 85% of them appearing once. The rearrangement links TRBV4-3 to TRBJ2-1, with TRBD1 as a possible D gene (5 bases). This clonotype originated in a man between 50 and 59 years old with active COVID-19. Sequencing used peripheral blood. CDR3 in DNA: TGCGCCAGCAGCCAAGTGTGGGGCCAGAACAATGAGCAGTTCTTC. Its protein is CASSQVWGQNNEQFF.